The next 14 T cell receptor beta chains were all read from a single sample in a study of a mutant IDH1 vaccine in newly diagnosed glioma. The time point: week 35, safety follow-up. Each dose delivered 300 ug of mutant IDH1 20-mer peptide subcutaneously with imiquimod. Sequencing was performed with immunoSEQ multiplex PCR; in TCRdb, only in-frame clones are kept and a portion is missing. The data contain tens of thousands of clones, roughly four fifths of them singletons. Antigen specificity for these receptors is unknown. Sample: PBMCs, taken from a glioma patient whose treatment included an IDH1 peptide vaccine. These receptors came from a man aged 40-49 years with glioma.

The V gene is TRBV5-1, the J gene TRBJ2-1, with 11 bases aligning to TRBD2. V lost 4 bases, J lost 9 bases, and 3 bases stayed unmatched. This CDR3 is 13 amino acids long. CDR1 SGHRS and CDR2 YFSETQ come from the germline V gene. The CDR3 DNA reads TGCGCCAGCAGCGGCGGGACTAGCGGTGAGCAGTTCTTC. It codes for CASSGGTSGEQFF.

The chain combines TRBV7-2 with TRBJ1-5; possible D gene TRBD1, 5 bases. The CDR3 consists of 15 residues. V was shortened by 6 bases and J by 3 bases, with 15 bases between the two germline ends. Germline V gene sequence: CDR1 SGHTA, CDR2 FQGNSA. The CDR3 sequence: CASSPPGRVNQPQHF. The CDR3, as DNA: TGTGCCAGCAGTCCGCCGGGCAGGGTCAATCAGCCCCAGCATTTT. Full variable domain (remainder filled in from reference TRBV7-2 and TRBJ1-5): GAGVSQSPSNKVTEKGKDVELRCDPISGHTALYWYRQSLGQGLEFLIYFQGNSAPDKSGLPSDRFSAERTGGSVSTLTIQRTQQEDSAVYLCASSPPGRVNQPQHFGDGTRLSIL.

V usage is TRBV19 and J usage is TRBJ1-6; TRBD1 aligns across 10 bases. Germline V gives CDR1 LNHDA, CDR2 SQIVND (reference sequence). The CDR3 consists of 16 residues. V lost 4 bases, J lost 9 bases, and 9 bases stayed unmatched. The CDR3 here is CASSTLTGGGSSPLHF. The CDR3 nucleotides are TGTGCCAGTAGTACCCTGACAGGGGGCGGGAGTTCACCCCTCCACTTT.

The chain has TRBV4-3 and TRBJ2-7; 8 bases agree with TRBD2. V lost 0 bases, J lost 6 bases, and 4 bases stayed unmatched. This CDR3 has 14 amino acids. CDR1 and CDR2 from the germline V gene are LGHNA and YSLEER. CDR3: CASSQDSGSPEQYF. CDR3 nucleotides: TGCGCCAGCAGCCAAGACAGCGGGAGTCCCGAGCAGTACTTC.

V is TRBV7-9 and J is TRBJ1-2, with TRBD1 as a possible D gene (6 bases). The V gene's germline CDR1 is SEHNR and CDR2 FQNEAQ (reference sequence). The CDR3 has 16 amino acids. V was pared by 1 base and J by 3 bases, with 15 bases between. The CDR3 is CASSLEDWTADYGYTF. In DNA form, the CDR3 reads TGTGCCAGCAGCTTAGAAGACTGGACAGCCGACTATGGCTACACCTTC.

The chain joins TRBV19 to TRBJ2-1, with 7 nucleotides matching TRBD2. The CDR3 spans 15 residues. Trimming took 3 bases from V and 6 from J; bases not matched to a gene: 8. Germline-derived CDR1 and CDR2 are LNHDA and SQIVND (reference sequence). The CDR3 sequence: CASSIPTWGGNEQFF. The CDR3 nucleotides are TGTGCCAGTAGTATCCCGACCTGGGGGGGCAATGAGCAGTTCTTC.

The chain is built from TRBV11-2 and TRBJ2-7; 8 bases agree with TRBD1. Germline CDR1 SGHAT, CDR2 FQNNGV. V was pared by 7 bases and J by 5 bases, with 10 bases of the junction left unmatched. There are 14 residues in the CDR3. CDR3 protein: CASTPRTGKHEQYF. The CDR3 coding sequence is TGTGCCAGCACCCCCAGGACAGGGAAGCACGAGCAGTACTTC.

The chain has TRBV4-2 and TRBJ2-1; D could derive from TRBD1 or TRBD2 (6 bases each). The CDR3 is 16 residues long. Germline-derived CDR1 and CDR2 are LGHNA and YNFKEQ. The V end lost 0 bases, the J end lost 2 bases, and 11 bases lay between the germline ends. This CDR3 is CASSQEVRGAYNEQFF. CDR3 sequence (DNA): TGTGCCAGCAGCCAAGAGGTGAGGGGGGCCTACAATGAGCAGTTCTTC.

The chain carries TRBV9 and TRBJ2-7; TRBD2 matches at 10 bases. The CDR3 is made up of 16 amino acids. The V gene end was trimmed by 1 base and the J gene end by 7 bases; junction bases not matched to a gene: 11. Germline V CDR1 and CDR2: SGDLS, YYNGEE. The CDR3 nucleotides are TGTGCCAGCAGCGTATCCCCAGCGGGAGGGGCGGGGGAGCAGTACTTC. This translates into CASSVSPAGGAGEQYF.

The chain uses TRBV30 and TRBJ1-3; D is unclear. Germline loops: CDR1 GTSNPN, CDR2 SVGIG (reference sequence). The CDR3 consists of 14 residues. Trimming stripped 5 bases from V and 0 bases from J, with 11 bases between. In nucleotides, the CDR3 is TGTGCCTGGGGGAAGGGATCCTCTGGAAACACCATATATTTT. It encodes CAWGKGSSGNTIYF.

The chain employs TRBV11-2 and TRBJ1-3, with D possibly being TRBD1 (6 bases). V gave up 1 base and J gave up 2 bases, with 12 bases separating them. The CDR3 spans 16 residues. CDR1 SGHAT and CDR2 FQNNGV come from the germline V gene. CDR3 bases: TGTGCCAGCAGCTTAGTTGGGGGCTCAGCTGGAAACACCATATATTTT. Translating gives CASSLVGGSAGNTIYF.

The chain combines TRBV7-2 with TRBJ1-1; D perhaps matches TRBD1 (6 bases). This CDR3 spans 16 amino acids. Per the germline V gene, CDR1 is SGHTA and CDR2 is FQGNSA. V dropped 5 bases and J dropped 3 bases, with 19 bases sitting between them. CDR3 nucleotides: TGTGCCAGCAGCCCTACGAGCACAGGGTGGTACACTGAAGCTTTCTTT. It yields the protein CASSPTSTGWYTEAFF.

CDR3 protein: CASSQNRMNNSPLHF. For the CDR3, the DNA is TGTGCCAGCAGCCAAAACAGGATGAATAATTCACCCCTCCACTTT. The chain combines TRBV4-2 with TRBJ1-6, with a weak D call TRBD1 (5 bases). Germline CDR1 and CDR2: LGHNA and YNFKEQ. V lost 2 bases to trimming and J lost 5 bases, with 10 bases between them. This CDR3 spans 15 amino acids.

The J gene is TRBJ2-7, the V gene TRBV7-2; TRBD2 agrees at 8 bases. Germline-derived CDR1 and CDR2 are SGHTA and FQGNSA. V lost 3 bases to trimming and J lost 0 bases; unmatched junction nucleotides: 13. The CDR3 runs to 18 residues. For the CDR3, the DNA is TGTGCCAGCAGCTTGGGTGCTAGCGGGCCCTGGGGCTCCTACGAGCAGTACTTC. Translation: CASSLGASGPWGSYEQYF.